The 19 T cell receptor beta chains given below trace back to one sample, sequenced in a study of T cells in Graves' hyperthyroidism and ophthalmopathy. From RNA transcripts, TCR beta CDR3 regions were amplified. HTBI primers were employed in a first-round RT-PCR of the TCR CDR3. One entry per CDR3 protein results from TCRdb running MiXCR on the multiplex PCR reads. In the table there are about 510,000 distinct CDR3 sequences, 14% of which are singletons. The sequencing sample was made of blood. The receptors originated from a woman aged 40 to 50 with Graves' hyperthyroidism.

This clonotype was recorded at least ten times. V and J are TRBV3-1 and TRBJ1-1, with no clear D. Germline lookup yields CDR1 LGHDT and CDR2 YNNKEL (reference sequence). The CDR3 is made up of 14 amino acids. The ends were cut back, 1 base at V and 6 bases at J, with 12 bases in the middle. The CDR3 here is CASSQGPGTAEAFF. CDR3 bases: TGTGCCAGCAGCCAAGGGCCGGGAACAGCTGAAGCTTTCTTT.

This clonotype came up a few times. This rearrangement joins TRBV19 to TRBJ2-2, with D perhaps matching TRBD1 or TRBD2 (5 bases each). In germline, CDR1 is LNHDA, CDR2 SQIVND (reference sequence). The germline V and J ends were trimmed by 5 bases and 2 bases, with 15 bases remaining between them. The CDR3 extends over 16 amino acids. CDR3 sequence: CASSLRGVTNTGELFF. CDR3 DNA: TGTGCCAGTAGTTTGAGGGGCGTCACCAACACCGGGGAGCTGTTTTTT.

A remark on this clonotype: This could be a read error, since a much larger clone is one nucleotide away. The chain joins TRBV7-2 to TRBJ2-1, with unresolved D. Germline CDR1 reads SGHTA; CDR2 reads FQGNSA. CDR3 length: 13 amino acids. This CDR3 is CASSLQTINEQLF. CDR3 in DNA: TGTGCCAGCAGCTTACAAACTATTAATGAGCAGCTCTTC.

This clonotype was detected many times. The chain couples TRBV11-1 to TRBJ2-1; 9 bases align to TRBD1. The V segment lost 5 bases and the J segment 5 bases; nucleotides outside the gene matches: 7. Germline CDR1 reads SGHAT; CDR2 reads FQDESV (reference sequence). This CDR3 spans 15 amino acids. The CDR3 here is CASSGTGTGHNEQFF. CDR3 nucleotide sequence: TGTGCCAGCAGCGGTACCGGGACAGGGCACAATGAGCAGTTCTTC.

This clonotype was counted at least ten times. The V gene is TRBV5-1, the J gene TRBJ1-2; 7 positions match TRBD1. Trimming removed 4 bases from V and 6 bases from J; junction bases left unmatched: 6. The germline CDR1 and CDR2 sequences are SGHRS and YFSETQ. The CDR3 consists of 13 residues. The CDR3 loop is CASSPGQANGYTF. Here the CDR3 DNA reads TGCGCCAGCAGCCCTGGACAGGCCAATGGCTACACCTTC.

Regarding this clonotype: A read error is possible here, since a much larger clone lies one base away. The rearrangement links TRBV12-3 or TRBV12-4 to TRBJ2-2; D not certain. The CDR3 length is 12 residues. Trimming left V 11 bases short and J 6 bases short, with 13 bases between. The CDR3 sequence: CAPIGYAGELFF. The CDR3 DNA sequence: TGTGCCCCTATCGGTTACGCCGGGGAGCTGTTTTTT.

This clonotype was counted many times. The rearrangement links TRBV7-9 to TRBJ2-7; possible D gene TRBD1, 5 bases. Trimming stripped 5 bases from V and 2 bases from J, with 10 bases between. This CDR3 spans 13 amino acids. The germline V gene has CDR1 SEHNR and CDR2 FQNEAQ (reference sequence). This CDR3 reads CASSPKGPYEQYF. CDR3 in DNA: TGTGCCAGCAGCCCTAAGGGGCCCTACGAGCAGTACTTC.

The sample holds many counts of this clonotype. This chain connects TRBV28 to TRBJ1-4; 11 positions agree with TRBD1. The germline V gene has CDR1 MDHEN and CDR2 SYDVKM. The CDR3 sequence is 15 residues long. The V segment lost 5 bases and the J segment 10 bases; nucleotides outside the gene matches: 9. CDR3 in amino acids: CASSVGTGGLGKLFF. The CDR3 nucleotides read TGTGCCAGCAGTGTCGGGACAGGGGGGTTGGGAAAACTGTTTTTT.

This clonotype was counted ten times or more. CDR3 in DNA: TGTGCCAGCACCCCAGGACGGTTGTCCTACGAGCAGTACTTC. Translation gives CASTPGRLSYEQYF. The chain links TRBV11-2 to TRBJ2-7, with no clear D. Germline CDR1 SGHAT, CDR2 FQNNGV. V dropped 7 bases and J dropped 1 base, with 14 bases sitting between them. This CDR3 contains 14 residues.

A few counts support this clonotype. The chain recombines TRBV12-3 or TRBV12-4 with TRBJ1-1; D remains ambiguous. CDR3 length equals 13 residues. V was cut by 5 bases and J by 1 base, with 8 bases left in between. The CDR3 is CASSAAGNTEAFF. CDR3 DNA sequence: TGTGCCAGCAGTGCGGCTGGGAACACTGAAGCTTTCTTT.

This clonotype was counted many times. The chain uses TRBV4-1 and TRBJ2-2, with D hard to call. CDR3 length equals 15 residues. CDR1 is MGHRA, CDR2 YSYEKL, per germline. Deletions cut 0 bases from V and 8 bases from J, with 13 bases between. The CDR3: CASSQDRAAVGELFF. The CDR3 DNA follows: TGCGCCAGCAGCCAAGATCGGGCGGCGGTGGGGGAGCTGTTTTTT.

This clonotype was recorded at least ten times. The V call is TRBV12-3 or TRBV12-4, the J call TRBJ2-1; D ambiguous. Trimming pared 6 bases from V and 9 bases from J, leaving 9 bases between. There are 11 residues in the CDR3. The CDR3 DNA is TGTGCCAGCAGCAAAAAACGTGAGCAGTTCTTC. This translates into CASSKKREQFF.

The rearrangement joins TRBV19 to TRBJ2-7, with D perhaps matching TRBD1 (5 bases). Trimming took 6 bases from V and 1 from J, leaving 19 bases between them. The CDR3 sequence is 16 residues long. Germline V lookup: CDR1 LNHDA, CDR2 SQIVND (reference sequence). As DNA, the CDR3 is TGTGCCAGTAGCAAGTCGACAGACCGCTCATCCTACGAGCAGTACTTC. Translated, it gives CASSKSTDRSSYEQYF.

The sample holds a few counts of this clonotype. The chain is built from TRBV25-1 and TRBJ2-7; D call uncertain. CDR1 is MGHDK and CDR2 is SYGVNS in the germline V gene. The CDR3 has 14 residues. V lost 4 bases and J lost 0, with 10 bases in between. The CDR3 region is CASSASALSYEQYF. The CDR3 DNA reads as TGTGCCAGCAGTGCGTCAGCCCTCTCCTACGAGCAGTACTTC.

The rearrangement joins TRBV11-2 to TRBJ2-3; 11 bases are a match to TRBD2. CDR3 length equals 18 residues. V shed 1 base, J shed 5 bases, and the junction held 11 bases outside the gene matches. The germline V gene encodes CDR1 SGHAT and CDR2 FQNNGV. CDR3 amino acids: CASSLVTSGTLGGDTQYF. For the CDR3, the DNA is TGTGCCAGCAGCTTAGTGACTAGCGGGACCTTAGGGGGAGATACGCAGTATTTT.

This clonotype was recorded many times. The V call is TRBV12-3 or TRBV12-4, the J call TRBJ2-2; D perhaps matches TRBD2 (5 bases). Trimming removed 3 bases at V and 4 bases at J, with 12 bases between. The length of the CDR3 is 15 residues. CDR3 in DNA: TGTGCCAGCAGTTTGAGAGGGTTAGGCACCGGGGAGCTGTTTTTT. This codes for CASSLRGLGTGELFF.

This clonotype has a count of ten or more. This chain links TRBV27 with TRBJ2-2; D gene uncertain. The CDR3 is 12 residues long. Between the trimmed V and J ends, which lost 3 bases and 7 bases, there was a span of 6 bases. Germline CDR1 MNHEY, CDR2 SMNVEV (reference sequence). In DNA form, the CDR3 reads TGTGCCAGCAGTTTTTCCGGCGGGGAGCTGTTTTTT. Its translation: CASSFSGGELFF.

This chain uses TRBV29-1 with TRBJ2-1, with 7 bases that match TRBD2. CDR1 SQVTM and CDR2 ANQGSEA come from the germline V gene. The CDR3 extends over 14 amino acids. V gave up 4 bases and J gave up 4 bases; unmatched junction bases: 7. The CDR3 loop reads CSVVTGGSYNEQFF. In DNA form, the CDR3 reads TGCAGCGTTGTAACTGGCGGGAGTTACAATGAGCAGTTCTTC.

The V gene is TRBV29-1, the J gene TRBJ1-1, with a tentative D call TRBD1 (6 bases). Trimming stripped 4 bases from V and 0 bases from J, with 15 bases between. This CDR3 region has 15 residues. Per germline, CDR1 SQVTM and CDR2 ANQGSEA. The CDR3 DNA reads TGCAGCGTTGCCCTCCACGGGGGCATGAACACTGAAGCTTTCTTT. Protein sequence: CSVALHGGMNTEAFF.